The next 29 T cell receptor beta chains were all read from a single sample in a study of cytomegalovirus exposure and HLA in healthy donors. Assay used: immunoSEQ multiplex PCR; TCRdb lists only in-frame clones, some missing. The sample has 52,000 or so clones, 89% seen once. The sequencing input was PBMCs. The receptor source for this set is a woman aged 18-29 years in good health and CMV-seronegative.

The chain has TRBV5-8 and TRBJ1-5; maybe TRBD1 (5 bases). The CDR3 totals 17 residues. Germline V gene data show CDR1 as SGHTS and CDR2 as YDEGEE. Trimming shortened V by 0 bases and J by 7 bases, and 20 bases separated the two germline ends. This chain's CDR3 is CASSLAAWSGIRQPQHF. As DNA, the CDR3 is TGTGCCAGCAGCTTGGCTGCCTGGTCAGGGATTAGGCAGCCCCAGCATTTT.

V and J are TRBV5-1 and TRBJ1-1; D not certain. The CDR3 consists of 11 residues. Germline CDR1 and CDR2: SGHRS and YFSETQ. Trimming took 1 base from V and 7 from J, leaving 5 bases between them. The CDR3 spells CASSLRDEAFF. The DNA of the CDR3 is TGCGCCAGCAGCTTGCGGGATGAAGCTTTCTTT.

The chain has TRBV4-1 and TRBJ2-4, with 7 bases lining up with TRBD2. The CDR3 contains 15 residues. Germline V gene lookup returns CDR1 MGHRA and CDR2 YSYEKL. The J segment lost 6 bases and the V segment lost 4 bases, leaving 9 bases of the junction unmatched. CDR3 sequence reads: CASSPMLGGGNIQYF. CDR3 nucleotides: TGCGCCAGCAGCCCCATGTTAGGCGGGGGAAACATTCAGTACTTC.

This chain links TRBV28 with TRBJ1-3, with 7 bases lining up with TRBD1. The CDR3 is made up of 15 amino acids. Germline CDR1 reads MDHEN; CDR2 reads SYDVKM. V trimming: 5 bases; J trimming: 0 bases; junction bases outside the gene matches: 4. The CDR3 sequence: CASSHDRVSGNTIYF. CDR3 in DNA: TGTGCCAGCAGTCACGACAGGGTCTCTGGAAACACCATATATTTT.

The CDR3 sequence: CASSLDTSTQYF. CDR3 coding DNA: TGTGCCAGCAGCTTAGACACGTCTACGCAGTATTTT. The rearrangement joins TRBV7-9 to TRBJ2-3; D ambiguous. V lost 1 base and J lost 8, with 7 bases in between. The CDR3 extends over 12 amino acids. CDR1 is SEHNR and CDR2 is FQNEAQ in the germline V gene (reference sequence).

The chain links TRBV27 to TRBJ1-5, with TRBD1 matching over 7 bases. The germline V gene has CDR1 MNHEY and CDR2 SMNVEV (reference sequence). The trim removed 3 bases at V and 8 bases at J, leaving 4 bases unmatched. CDR3 length equals 13 residues. The CDR3 region has the DNA TGTGCCAGCAGTTTGACAGGGTATGAGCCCCAGCATTTT. Residues: CASSLTGYEPQHF.

The V call is TRBV27, the J call TRBJ2-7, with 11 bases fitting TRBD2. V trimming: 0 bases; J trimming: 10 bases; junction bases outside the gene matches: 8. CDR1 MNHEY and CDR2 SMNVEV come from the germline V gene (reference sequence). This CDR3 is 15 amino acids long. The CDR3 region has the DNA TGTGCCAGCAGTTTATCTAGCGGGGGGGGCCGGGGACAGTACTTC. It yields the protein CASSLSSGGGRGQYF.

The genes are TRBV11-2 and TRBJ2-3; 10 bases agree with TRBD2. Trimming removed 5 bases from V and 1 base from J; junction bases left unmatched: 3. The V gene's germline CDR1 is SGHAT and CDR2 FQNNGV. The CDR3 loop spans 15 amino acids. The CDR3 loop reads CASSPGTSGTDTQYF. CDR3 bases: TGTGCCAGCAGCCCTGGGACTAGCGGCACAGATACGCAGTATTTT.

The chain is built from TRBV6-5 and TRBJ1-3; no reliable D call. Trimming removed 8 bases from V and 4 bases from J, with 9 bases in between. The CDR3 totals 12 residues. Germline CDR1 is MNHEY and CDR2 is SVGAGI. The CDR3 is CASSRPGNTIYF. CDR3 bases: TGTGCCAGCTCGCGTCCGGGAAACACCATATATTTT.

This chain joins TRBV11-3 and TRBJ2-3, with D tentatively TRBD2 (6 bases). Germline V gene lookup returns CDR1 SGHNT and CDR2 YENEEA. The CDR3 is 14 amino acids. The ends were cut back, 3 bases at V and 2 bases at J, with 9 bases in the middle. CDR3 residues: CASSLAGITDTQYF. CDR3 sequence (DNA): TGTGCCAGCAGCTTGGCGGGGATCACAGATACGCAGTATTTT.

The count of this clone is one. The CDR3 DNA reads TGTGCCAGTAGCTTGACTAGAGGTGAGCAGTTCTTC. Amino acids: CASSLTRGEQFF. The gene calls are TRBV19 and TRBJ2-1, with a weak D call TRBD2 (6 bases). The CDR3 totals 12 residues. Germline CDR1 is LNHDA and CDR2 is SQIVND (reference sequence). Trimming pared 6 bases from V and 9 bases from J, leaving 12 bases between.

The CDR3 here is CASRLAGGPYNEQFF. The CDR3 nucleotides are TGTGCCAGCAGGCTAGCGGGGGGGCCATACAATGAGCAGTTCTTC. The chain uses TRBV27 and TRBJ2-1, with 12 bases aligning to TRBD2. Germline CDR1 is MNHEY and CDR2 is SMNVEV (reference sequence). Trimming removed 6 bases from V and 4 bases from J; junction bases left unmatched: 4. CDR3 length: 15 residues.

This chain links TRBV19 with TRBJ2-2; maybe TRBD1 (6 bases). CDR1 is LNHDA, CDR2 SQIVND, per germline (reference sequence). This CDR3 is 16 amino acids long. Trimming stripped 6 bases from V and 4 bases from J, with 18 bases between. CDR3 residues: CASSQRTGISTGELFF. CDR3 coding DNA: TGTGCCAGTAGCCAACGCACAGGGATAAGCACCGGGGAGCTGTTTTTT.

In this sample, this clone turned up once. CDR3 sequence: CASSRQGGTYEQYF. The DNA of the CDR3 is TGTGCCAGCTCAAGACAGGGAGGCACCTACGAGCAGTACTTC. This chain uses TRBV18 with TRBJ2-7; D perhaps matches TRBD1 (7 bases). The V end was cut by 5 bases, the J end by 2 bases, with 13 bases between. The CDR3 is 14 amino acids. The germline V gene has CDR1 KGHSH and CDR2 LQKENI.

The V and J genes are TRBV6-1 and TRBJ1-1; 7 bases are a match to TRBD1. The length of the CDR3 is 15 residues. Germline CDR1 and CDR2: MNHNS and SASEGT. V was pared by 0 bases and J by 7 bases, with 8 bases of the junction left unmatched. CDR3 sequence (DNA): TGTGCCAGCAGTGAAGCGGGGACAGTCAGGATTGAAGCTTTCTTT. This codes for CASSEAGTVRIEAFF.

The chain joins TRBV9 to TRBJ2-3; TRBD2 agrees at 13 bases. Germline CDR1 and CDR2: SGDLS and YYNGEE. The CDR3 totals 15 residues. V was clipped by 4 bases and J by 7 bases; unmatched bases: 6. The CDR3 bases are TGTGCCAGCAGCCAGGGGACTAGCGGGATGAATACGCAGTATTTT. It yields the protein CASSQGTSGMNTQYF.

V and J are TRBV28 and TRBJ2-7; no firm D call. Trimming stripped 6 bases from V and 6 bases from J, with 12 bases between. CDR1 MDHEN and CDR2 SYDVKM come from the germline V gene. The CDR3 is 12 amino acids. The CDR3 spells CASRGDPLEQYF. For the CDR3, the DNA is TGTGCCAGCAGGGGCGATCCCCTCGAGCAGTACTTC.

The chain joins TRBV4-2 to TRBJ2-2, with 7 nucleotides matching TRBD2. CDR1 is LGHNA, CDR2 YNFKEQ, per germline. The CDR3 has 15 amino acids. V shed 4 bases, J shed 6 bases, and the junction held 8 bases outside the gene matches. For the CDR3, the DNA is TGTGCCAGCAGCCTCGGGACTAATACCCCCGGGGAGCTGTTTTTT. Its protein product is CASSLGTNTPGELFF.

The chain uses TRBV2 and TRBJ2-7, with D possibly TRBD1 on 6 matching bases. V lost 8 bases, J lost 2 bases, and 19 bases lay in between. From germline, CDR1 is SNHLY and CDR2 FYNNEI. The CDR3 spans 15 residues. CDR3 protein: CASQSLTGLTYEQYF. The CDR3 nucleotides are TGTGCCAGCCAATCCCTTACAGGGCTTACCTACGAGCAGTACTTC. The entire variable domain, with the rest obtained from reference TRBV2 and TRBJ2-7, is as follows: EPEVTQTPSHQVTQMGQEVILRCVPISNHLYFYWYRQILGQKVEFLVSFYNNEISEKSEIFDDQFSVERPDGSNFTLKIRSTKLEDSAMYFCASQSLTGLTYEQYFGPGTRLTVT.

CDR3 sequence: CASSRIGQGDYGYTF. The CDR3 DNA reads as TGTGCCAGCAGCCGCATCGGACAGGGAGATTATGGCTACACCTTC. This sequence joins TRBV7-9 and TRBJ1-2; 8 positions agree with TRBD1. After removal of 5 bases from V and 5 bases from J, the junction contained 10 bases not matched to a gene. The CDR3 consists of 15 residues. Germline loops: CDR1 SEHNR, CDR2 FQNEAQ (reference sequence).

The count of this clone is one. This sequence joins TRBV11-2 and TRBJ1-2, with 11 bases that match TRBD1. CDR1 is SGHAT and CDR2 is FQNNGV in the germline V gene. The CDR3 length is 18 residues. The ends lost 5 bases at V and 6 bases at J; junction bases unmatched: 17. For the CDR3, the DNA is TGTGCCAGCAGCACGTTAACACGAGGGACAGGGGGTGGCCATGGCTACACCTTC. Its translation is CASSTLTRGTGGGHGYTF.

The genes are TRBV11-2 and TRBJ2-2, with TRBD1 identical over 9 bases. J lost 4 bases, V lost 4 bases, and 7 bases had no gene match. CDR1 and CDR2 from the germline V gene are SGHAT and FQNNGV. The CDR3 is made up of 16 amino acids. For the CDR3, the DNA is TGTGCCAGCAGCTCTTACGGGACAGGGTTCACCGGGGAGCTGTTTTTT. Protein: CASSSYGTGFTGELFF.

CDR3 nucleotides: TGTGCCAGTAGTATAGATCTCGTTTTAGACTATGGCTACACCTTC. Translation gives CASSIDLVLDYGYTF. The genes are TRBV19 and TRBJ1-2; D remains ambiguous. CDR3 length: 15 residues. V dropped 0 bases and J dropped 3 bases, with 11 bases sitting between them. Germline V gives CDR1 LNHDA, CDR2 SQIVND (reference sequence).

The chain combines TRBV30 with TRBJ1-3; unclear D gene. CDR1 and CDR2 from the germline V gene are GTSNPN and SVGIG (reference sequence). The V end lost 0 bases, the J end lost 4 bases, and 16 bases lay between the germline ends. This CDR3 spans 16 amino acids. The CDR3 sequence is CAWSVRGSLGGNTIYF. For the CDR3, the DNA is TGTGCCTGGAGTGTACGTGGGAGTCTGGGAGGAAACACCATATATTTT.

The chain employs TRBV7-6 and TRBJ2-7; TRBD2 might be the D (5 bases). Trimming stripped 5 bases from V and 4 bases from J, with 18 bases between. Germline assignment: CDR1 SGHVS and CDR2 FNYEAQ. This CDR3 has 15 residues. Here the CDR3 reads CASSPDSGNSYEQYF. CDR3 DNA: TGTGCCAGCAGCCCCGATTCCGGGAATTCGTACGAGCAGTACTTC.

The V gene is TRBV19, the J gene TRBJ2-2; no reliable D call. This CDR3 has 15 residues. Germline assignment: CDR1 LNHDA and CDR2 SQIVND (reference sequence). The V end lost 5 bases, the J end lost 8 bases, and 18 bases lay between the germline ends. The CDR3 reads CASSPLTGSVGELFF. The CDR3 nucleotides read TGTGCCAGTAGTCCCCTTACCGGGTCGGTGGGGGAGCTGTTTTTT.

The chain recombines TRBV7-3 with TRBJ2-1; possible D gene TRBD2, 5 bases. Germline V lookup: CDR1 SGHTA, CDR2 FQGTGA. The V end was cut by 4 bases, the J end by 9 bases, with 16 bases between. This CDR3 has 14 residues. As DNA, the CDR3 is TGTGCCAGCAGCTCCCTACTAGACGGCGGTGAGCAGTTCTTC. It is translated as CASSSLLDGGEQFF.

The chain employs TRBV7-8 and TRBJ2-5; TRBD2 might be the D (6 bases). Per germline, CDR1 SGHVS and CDR2 FQNEAQ. The CDR3 has 13 residues. Deletions cut 8 bases from V and 1 base from J, with 11 bases between. CDR3 residues: CASRGDLQETQYF. In nucleotides, the CDR3 is TGTGCCAGCCGCGGGGACCTCCAAGAGACCCAGTACTTC.

The chain has TRBV28 and TRBJ1-5, with 9 bases lining up with TRBD1. There are 16 residues in the CDR3. The V segment lost 6 bases and the J segment 2 bases; nucleotides outside the gene matches: 8. Germline V lookup: CDR1 MDHEN, CDR2 SYDVKM. This chain's CDR3 is CASRATGGIGNQPQHF. As DNA, the CDR3 is TGTGCCAGCAGGGCAACAGGGGGCATTGGCAATCAGCCCCAGCATTTT.